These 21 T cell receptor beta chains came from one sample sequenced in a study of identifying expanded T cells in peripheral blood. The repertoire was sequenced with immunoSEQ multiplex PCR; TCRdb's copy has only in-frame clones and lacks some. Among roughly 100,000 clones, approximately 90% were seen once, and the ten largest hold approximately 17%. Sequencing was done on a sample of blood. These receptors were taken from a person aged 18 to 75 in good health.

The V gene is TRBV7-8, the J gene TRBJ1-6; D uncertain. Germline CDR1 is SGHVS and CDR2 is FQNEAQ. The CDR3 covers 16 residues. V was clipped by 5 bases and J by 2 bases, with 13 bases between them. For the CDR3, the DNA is TGTGCCAGCAGCCTTAGTCTGGCGGCCTATAATTCACCCCTCCACTTT. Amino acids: CASSLSLAAYNSPLHF.

CDR3 sequence (DNA): TGTGCCAGCAGTTACTCGCTCGGACAGGGGTATGAAAAACTGTTTTTT. Translated, it gives CASSYSLGQGYEKLFF. The chain employs TRBV6-5 and TRBJ1-4, with TRBD1 identical over 9 bases. Trimming took 0 bases from V and 6 from J; bases not matched to a gene: 5. Per germline, CDR1 MNHEY and CDR2 SVGAGI. The CDR3 is made up of 16 amino acids.

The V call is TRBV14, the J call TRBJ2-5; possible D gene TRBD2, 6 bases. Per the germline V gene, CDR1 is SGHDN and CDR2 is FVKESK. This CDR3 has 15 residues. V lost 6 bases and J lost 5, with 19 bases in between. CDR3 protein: CASSRRVAGGETQYF. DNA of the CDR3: TGTGCCAGCAGTCGCAGAGTGGCCGGAGGGGAGACCCAGTACTTC. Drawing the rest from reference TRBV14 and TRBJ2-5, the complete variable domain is EAGVTQFPSHSVIEKGQTVTLRCDPISGHDNLYWYRRVMGKEIKFLLHFVKESKQDESGMPNNRFLAERTGGTYSTLKVQPAELEDSGVYFCASSRRVAGGETQYFGPGTRLLVL.

CDR3 coding DNA: TGTGCCAGCAGTTTAGGGGCTAGCGGGGGTGAGACCCAGTACTTC. Amino acid sequence: CASSLGASGGETQYF. J is TRBJ2-5 and V is TRBV28; the match to TRBD2 covers 10 bases. V shed 2 bases and J 5 bases; nucleotides not matched to a gene: 5. CDR3 length equals 15 residues. CDR1 is MDHEN, CDR2 SYDVKM, per germline.

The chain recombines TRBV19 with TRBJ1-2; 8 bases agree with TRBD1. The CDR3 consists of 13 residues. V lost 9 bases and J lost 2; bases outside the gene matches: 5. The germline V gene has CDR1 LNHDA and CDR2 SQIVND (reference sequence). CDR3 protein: CASAGTGNYGYTF. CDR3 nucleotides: TGTGCCAGCGCGGGGACAGGCAACTATGGCTACACCTTC.

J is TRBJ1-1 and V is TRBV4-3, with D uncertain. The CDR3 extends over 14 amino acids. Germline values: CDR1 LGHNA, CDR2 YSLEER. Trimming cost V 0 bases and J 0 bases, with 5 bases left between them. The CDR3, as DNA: TGCGCCAGCAGCCAAGATTGGGTGAACACTGAAGCTTTCTTT. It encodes CASSQDWVNTEAFF.

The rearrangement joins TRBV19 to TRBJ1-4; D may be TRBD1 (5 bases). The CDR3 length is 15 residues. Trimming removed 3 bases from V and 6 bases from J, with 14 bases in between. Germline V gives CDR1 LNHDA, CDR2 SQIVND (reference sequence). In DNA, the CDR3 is TGTGCCAGTAGTATTGGGGCTACCGGGTATGAAAAACTGTTTTTT. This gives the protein CASSIGATGYEKLFF.

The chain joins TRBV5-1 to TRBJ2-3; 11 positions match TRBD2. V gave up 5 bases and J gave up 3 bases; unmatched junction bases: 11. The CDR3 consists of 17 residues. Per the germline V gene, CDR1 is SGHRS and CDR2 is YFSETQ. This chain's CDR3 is CASSGYSGGAWTDTQYF. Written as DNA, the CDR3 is TGCGCCAGCAGTGGTTATAGCGGGGGGGCCTGGACAGATACGCAGTATTTT.

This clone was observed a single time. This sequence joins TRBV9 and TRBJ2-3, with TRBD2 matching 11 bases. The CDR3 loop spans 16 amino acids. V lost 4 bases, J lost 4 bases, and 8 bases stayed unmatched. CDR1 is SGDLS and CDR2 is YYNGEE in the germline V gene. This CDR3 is CASSTQTSGAPDTQYF. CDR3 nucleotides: TGTGCCAGCAGCACCCAGACTAGCGGGGCCCCAGATACGCAGTATTTT.

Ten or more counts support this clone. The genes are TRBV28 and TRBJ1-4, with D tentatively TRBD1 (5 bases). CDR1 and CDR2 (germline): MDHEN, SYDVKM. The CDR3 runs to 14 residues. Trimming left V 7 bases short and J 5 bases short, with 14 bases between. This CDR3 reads CASTSPGANEKLFF. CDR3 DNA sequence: TGTGCCAGCACCTCCCCTGGGGCCAATGAAAAACTGTTTTTT.

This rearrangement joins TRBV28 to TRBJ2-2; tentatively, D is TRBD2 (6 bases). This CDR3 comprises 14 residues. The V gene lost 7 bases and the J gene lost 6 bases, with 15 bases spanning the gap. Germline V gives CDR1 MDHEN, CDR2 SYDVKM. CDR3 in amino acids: CASTLGGKPGELFF. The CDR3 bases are TGTGCCAGCACCTTGGGGGGAAAACCCGGGGAGCTGTTTTTT.

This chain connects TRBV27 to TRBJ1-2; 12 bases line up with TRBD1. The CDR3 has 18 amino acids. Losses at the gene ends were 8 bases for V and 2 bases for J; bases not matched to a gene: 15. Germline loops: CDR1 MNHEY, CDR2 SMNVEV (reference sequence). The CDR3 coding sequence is TGTGCCAGCGGAACCCTCCGGGACAGGGGGCTTCGAAACTATGGCTACACCTTC. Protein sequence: CASGTLRDRGLRNYGYTF.

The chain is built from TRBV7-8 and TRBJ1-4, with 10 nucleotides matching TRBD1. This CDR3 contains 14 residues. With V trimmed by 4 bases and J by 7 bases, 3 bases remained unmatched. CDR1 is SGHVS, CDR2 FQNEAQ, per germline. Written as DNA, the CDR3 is TGTGCCAGCAGCTCGGGGACAGGGGTTGAAAAACTGTTTTTT. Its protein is CASSSGTGVEKLFF.

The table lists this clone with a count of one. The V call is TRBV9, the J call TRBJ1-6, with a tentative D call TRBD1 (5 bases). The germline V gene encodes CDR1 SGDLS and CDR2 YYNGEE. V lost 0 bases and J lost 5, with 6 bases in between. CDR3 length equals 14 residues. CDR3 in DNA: TGTGCCAGCAGCGTAGGGGGGGATAATTCACCCCTCCACTTT. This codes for CASSVGGDNSPLHF. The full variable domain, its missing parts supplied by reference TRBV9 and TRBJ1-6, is DSGVTQTPKHLITATGQRVTLRCSPRSGDLSVYWYQQSLDQGLQFLIQYYNGEERAKGNILERFSAQQFPDLHSELNLSSLELGDSALYFCASSVGGDNSPLHFGNGTRLTVT.

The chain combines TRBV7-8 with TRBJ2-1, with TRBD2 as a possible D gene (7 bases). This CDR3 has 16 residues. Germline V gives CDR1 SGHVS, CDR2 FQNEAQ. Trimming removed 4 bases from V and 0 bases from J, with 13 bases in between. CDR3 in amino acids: CASSWGGSFSYNEQFF. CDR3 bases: TGTGCCAGCAGCTGGGGGGGCTCGTTCTCCTACAATGAGCAGTTCTTC.

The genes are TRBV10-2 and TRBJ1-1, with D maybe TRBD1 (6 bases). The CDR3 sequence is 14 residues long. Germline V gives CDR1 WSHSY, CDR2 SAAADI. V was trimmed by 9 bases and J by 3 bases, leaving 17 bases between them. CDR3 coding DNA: TGCGCCAGTTTGGACCCCAGGGGACACACTGAAGCTTTCTTT. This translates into CASLDPRGHTEAFF.

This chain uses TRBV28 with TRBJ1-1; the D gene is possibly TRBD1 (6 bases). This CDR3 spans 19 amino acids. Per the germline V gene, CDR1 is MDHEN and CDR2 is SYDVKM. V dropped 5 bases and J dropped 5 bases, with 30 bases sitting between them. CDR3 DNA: TGTGCCAGCAGTACCCGGACCGCGACAGCGGGGGCGCATAGTACTGAAGCTTTCTTT. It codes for CASSTRTATAGAHSTEAFF.

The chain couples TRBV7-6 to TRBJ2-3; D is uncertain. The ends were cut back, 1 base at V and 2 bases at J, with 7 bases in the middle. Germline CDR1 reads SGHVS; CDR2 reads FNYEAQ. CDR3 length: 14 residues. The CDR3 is CASSLGLTTDTQYF. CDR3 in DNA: TGTGCCAGCAGCTTAGGGCTGACCACAGATACGCAGTATTTT.

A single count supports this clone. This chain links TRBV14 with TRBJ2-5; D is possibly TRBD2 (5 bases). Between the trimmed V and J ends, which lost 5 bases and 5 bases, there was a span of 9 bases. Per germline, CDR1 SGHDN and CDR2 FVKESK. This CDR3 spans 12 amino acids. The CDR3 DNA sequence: TGTGCCAGCAGCAGCGGTTGGGAGACCCAGTACTTC. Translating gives CASSSGWETQYF.

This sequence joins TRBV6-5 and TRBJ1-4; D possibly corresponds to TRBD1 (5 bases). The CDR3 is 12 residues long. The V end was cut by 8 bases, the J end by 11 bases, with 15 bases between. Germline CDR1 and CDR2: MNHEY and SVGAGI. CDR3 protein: CASSNTGRKLFF. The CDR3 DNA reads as TGTGCCAGCTCAAACACGGGGCGGAAACTGTTTTTT.

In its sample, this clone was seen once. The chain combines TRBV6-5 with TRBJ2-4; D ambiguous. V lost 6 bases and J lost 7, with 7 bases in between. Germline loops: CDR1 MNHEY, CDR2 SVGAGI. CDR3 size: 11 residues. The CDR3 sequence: CASSLGNIQYF. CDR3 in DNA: TGTGCCAGCAGCTTAGGGAACATTCAGTACTTC.